These T cell receptor beta chains were read from a single sample in a study of CD8+ T cells in alopecia areata. The repertoire was sequenced with immunoSEQ multiplex PCR; TCRdb's copy has only in-frame clones and lacks some. The data contain 150,000 or so clones, roughly 50% of them singletons. Sequencing was performed on CD4+ T cells sorted from blood. The receptors derive from a human donor in good health. CDR3s include the opening cysteine and the closing phenylalanine or tryptophan. A D gene is named only where the DNA matches it firmly. Clone size is shown for a subset of rows, as once, few, many or a class of expanded clone.

clone_size	d_call	v_call	j_call	cdr3_nt	cdr3_aa
-	-	TRBV5-6	TRBJ1-1	TGTGCCAGCAGCGGACCGGCGGTACTGAACACTGAAGCTTTCTTT	CASSGPAVLNTEAFF
-	-	TRBV10-3	TRBJ2-5	TGTGCCATCAGGGAGTCGGTCTTTCAAGAGACCCAGTACTTC	CAIRESVFQETQYF
few	-	TRBV7-2	TRBJ2-1	TGTGCCAGCAGCCCCTCGGCAGTAGTAAACAATGAGCAGTTCTTC	CASSPSAVVNNEQFF
few	-	TRBV29-1	TRBJ2-5	TGCAGCGTTCGAGTGGGCCAAGAGACCCAGTACTTC	CSVRVGQETQYF
-	-	TRBV30	TRBJ1-2	TGTGCCTGGAGTGTTGGGCAGAATTTTAACTATGGCTACACCTTC	CAWSVGQNFNYGYTF
-	TRBD2	TRBV29-1	TRBJ2-2	TGCAGCGCCACCTCAGGACTAGCGGGAGTTCGGGCCGGGGAGCTGTTTTTT	CSATSGLAGVRAGELFF
-	-	TRBV5-6	TRBJ1-1	TGTGCCAGCAGCGTTCCGGTTTCGGGCACTGAAGCTTTCTTT	CASSVPVSGTEAFF
few	-	TRBV14	TRBJ2-6	TGTGCCAGCAGCCAAGAATCCGCCAGGCGACCCTCTGGGGCCAACGTCCTGACTTTC	CASSQESARRPSGANVLTF
few	-	TRBV7-3	TRBJ2-3	TGTGCCAGCAGCTCAGGGTCCCGCGATGCAGATACGCAGTATTTT	CASSSGSRDADTQYF
-	TRBD1	TRBV2	TRBJ2-2	TGTGCCAGCAGTCAACAGGGGCCGAACACCGGGGAGCTGTTTTTT	CASSQQGPNTGELFF
-	-	TRBV5-1	TRBJ1-1	TGCGCCAGCAGCTTTAGAGCGCTAACGGTGAACACTGAAGCTTTCTTT	CASSFRALTVNTEAFF
many	TRBD1	TRBV7-2	TRBJ1-5	TGTGCCAGCAGCCGGGACAGGGCTAATCAGCCCCAGCATTTT	CASSRDRANQPQHF
-	TRBD1	TRBV27	TRBJ1-1	TGTGCCAGCAGTCTGACAGGGCGAACTGAAGCTTTCTTT	CASSLTGRTEAFF
-	TRBD2	TRBV6-6	TRBJ2-1	TGTGCCAGCACCGAACTAGGGGGGACTAGCCCGTTCTTC	CASTELGGTSPFF
-	-	TRBV5-4	TRBJ1-1	TGTGCCAGCAGCACGCAGGGCACTGAAGCTTTCTTT	CASSTQGTEAFF
-	-	TRBV2	TRBJ1-5	TGTGCCAGCAGTGGGGGTAGCAATCAGCCCCAGCATTTT	CASSGGSNQPQHF
-	TRBD1	TRBV5-5	TRBJ1-2	TGTGCCAGCAGCTTGCAGGACAGGGGAAGATATGGCTACACCTTC	CASSLQDRGRYGYTF
-	TRBD2	TRBV6-1	TRBJ2-2	TGTGCCAGCAGTGAGGGGACTAGCGGGAGGAACTCGAACGGGGAGCTGTTTTTT	CASSEGTSGRNSNGELFF